The sequence of this TCR beta chain was determined in a study of response to subunit inactivated influenza vaccine. J was trimmed by 3 bases and V by 10 bases; bases with no gene match: 9. Germline V CDR1 and CDR2: SEHNR, FQNEAQ (reference sequence). The CDR3 totals 15 residues. TCRdb re-derived calls from the RT-PCR reads in MiXCR, one entry per CDR3 protein. The data show 550,000 to 800,000 distinct CDR3 sequences, with 15% to 17% seen just once and approximately 10% held by the top ten. This clonotype was counted only a few times. This sequence originates from a man in his fifties who received an inactivated influenza vaccine. The chain carries TRBV7-9 and TRBJ2-3; TRBD2 aligns across 11 bases. The sample consisted of PBMCs from blood, taken 11 to 12 days after vaccination. In DNA form, the CDR3 reads TGTGCCACCACCACTAGCGGGAGTTATACAGATACGCAGTATTTT. Translated: CATTTSGSYTDTQYF.